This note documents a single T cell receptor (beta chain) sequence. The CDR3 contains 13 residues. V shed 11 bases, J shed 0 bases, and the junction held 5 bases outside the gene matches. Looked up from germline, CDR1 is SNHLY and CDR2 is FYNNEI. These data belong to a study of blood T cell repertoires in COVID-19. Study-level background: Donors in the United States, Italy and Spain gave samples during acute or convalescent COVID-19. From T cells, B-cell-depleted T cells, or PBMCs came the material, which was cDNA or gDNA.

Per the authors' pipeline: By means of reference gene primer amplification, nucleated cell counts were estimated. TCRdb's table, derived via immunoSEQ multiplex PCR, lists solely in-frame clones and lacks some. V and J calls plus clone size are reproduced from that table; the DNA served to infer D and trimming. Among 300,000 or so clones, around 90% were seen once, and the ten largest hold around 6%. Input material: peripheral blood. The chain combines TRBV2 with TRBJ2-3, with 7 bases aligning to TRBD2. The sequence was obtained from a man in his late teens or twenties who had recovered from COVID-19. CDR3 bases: TGTGCCTTTCGGGGGGATAGCACAGATACGCAGTATTTT. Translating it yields CAFRGDSTDTQYF. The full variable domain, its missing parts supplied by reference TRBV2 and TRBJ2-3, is EPEVTQTPSHQVTQMGQEVILRCVPISNHLYFYWYRQILGQKVEFLVSFYNNEISEKSEIFDDQFSVERPDGSNFTLKIRSTKLEDSAMYFCAFRGDSTDTQYFGPGTRLTVL.